This is a list of T cell receptor beta chains from one sample in a study of Tregs in tolerant kidney transplant recipients. Sequencing used immunoSEQ multiplex PCR; TCRdb keeps in-frame clones, though not all of them. The sample yields fewer than 80,000 clones, 70% to 90% seen once. This sample comprised CD4+ T cells from blood, obtained before the transplant. The receptors were gathered from a human donor who received a combined kidney and bone marrow transplant. CDR3s include the opening cysteine and the closing phenylalanine or tryptophan. The D gene is left open where the match is weak. Clone size is stated in some rows and not others, as once, few, many or a class when expanded.

TRBJ1-4 | TRBV25-1 | 13 | TRBD1 | - | CASSMAGGEKLFF | TGTGCCAGCAGTATGGCAGGGGGCGAAAAACTGTTTTTT
TRBJ2-7 | TRBV2 | 14 | - | once | CASSRDTQPDEQYF | TGTGCCAGCAGTCGGGACACCCAGCCTGACGAGCAGTACTTC
TRBJ1-1 | TRBV19 | 11 | - | - | CASRQQGKAFF | TGTGCCAGTAGACAACAGGGTAAAGCTTTCTTT
TRBJ2-7 | TRBV28 | 14 | - | - | CASSLWGEVYEQYF | TGTGCCAGCAGTTTATGGGGGGAGGTCTACGAGCAGTACTTC
TRBJ2-7 | TRBV5-1 | 14 | TRBD1 | - | CASSSTGTVHEQYF | TGCGCCAGCAGCTCCACAGGGACAGTCCACGAGCAGTACTTC
TRBJ1-1 | TRBV2 | 13 | - | - | CASSLRRNTEAFF | TGTGCCAGCAGCCTTCGGAGGAACACTGAAGCTTTCTTT
TRBJ1-1 | TRBV18 | 15 | TRBD1 | - | CASSPSGQGGGEAFF | TGTGCCAGCTCACCCTCGGGACAGGGCGGGGGTGAAGCTTTCTTT
TRBJ2-5 | TRBV5-4 | 14 | - | once | CASSLAFLSETQYF | TGTGCCAGCAGCTTGGCGTTTCTTTCGGAGACCCAGTACTTC
TRBJ1-5 | TRBV7-2 | 13 | - | - | CASSLESHQPQHF | TGTGCCAGCAGCTTAGAGAGTCATCAGCCCCAGCATTTT
TRBJ2-2 | TRBV10-3 | 14 | - | - | CAIQGGRNTGELFF | TGTGCCATCCAGGGAGGCAGGAATACCGGGGAGCTGTTTTTT
TRBJ2-5 | TRBV19 | 14 | TRBD1 | - | CASSETGGWETQYF | TGTGCCAGTAGTGAGACAGGGGGATGGGAGACCCAGTACTTC
TRBJ2-1 | TRBV7-9 | 14 | - | - | CASSPPGGPSEQFF | TGTGCCAGCAGCCCCCCCGGCGGCCCTTCTGAGCAGTTCTTC
TRBJ2-5 | TRBV19 | 14 | TRBD1 | - | CASRDRGAQETQYF | TGTGCCAGTAGGGACAGGGGAGCCCAAGAGACCCAGTACTTC
TRBJ2-7 | TRBV6-4 | 14 | TRBD2 | - | CASSRGGPYYEQYF | TGTGCCAGCAGCCGGGGGGGTCCCTATTACGAGCAGTACTTC
TRBJ2-3 | TRBV5-1 | 16 | TRBD2 | - | CASSLGLAASTDTQYF | TGCGCCAGCAGCTTAGGACTAGCGGCTAGCACAGATACGCAGTATTTT
TRBJ2-1 | TRBV27 | 18 | TRBD1 | - | CASSDSPPGQGYVHEQFF | TGTGCCAGCAGCGACTCTCCACCGGGACAGGGTTATGTCCATGAGCAGTTCTTC
TRBJ2-3 | TRBV2 | 13 | TRBD2 | - | CATGTSETDTQYF | TGTGCCACTGGGACTAGCGAAACAGATACGCAGTATTTT
TRBJ1-5 | TRBV5-8 | 16 | TRBD1 | - | CASSPSRDRGNQPQHF | TGTGCCAGCAGCCCGTCCCGGGACAGGGGCAATCAGCCCCAGCATTTT
TRBJ2-5 | TRBV2 | 15 | TRBD2 | - | CASRTLAGAGETQYF | TGTGCCAGCAGGACACTAGCGGGAGCAGGGGAGACCCAGTACTTC
TRBJ2-1 | TRBV5-1 | 15 | - | - | CASSTGTNSYNEQFF | TGCGCCAGCAGCACCGGGACAAATTCCTACAATGAGCAGTTCTTC
TRBJ2-1 | TRBV29-1 | 15 | TRBD2 | - | CSVGSGTSSYNEQFF | TGCAGCGTTGGCAGCGGGACCAGCTCCTACAATGAGCAGTTCTTC
TRBJ1-4 | TRBV28 | 17 | TRBD1 | - | CASSLNLRDRVDEKLFF | TGTGCCAGCAGTTTAAATCTCCGGGACAGGGTGGATGAAAAACTGTTTTTT
TRBJ2-4 | TRBV5-1 | 14 | - | - | CASSATLAKNIQYF | TGCGCCAGCAGCGCGACACTAGCCAAAAACATTCAGTACTTC
TRBJ2-2 | TRBV27 | 18 | TRBD1 | - | CASSFGRVGRGIAGELFF | TGTGCCAGCAGTTTTGGCCGCGTTGGCAGGGGGATCGCCGGGGAGCTGTTTTTT
TRBJ2-2 | TRBV19 | 17 | - | - | CASSIDLASSGYGELFF | TGTGCCAGTAGTATAGATCTAGCTAGTTCTGGATACGGGGAGCTGTTTTTT
TRBJ2-7 | TRBV2 | 11 | - | - | CASNPGYEQYF | TGTGCCAGCAACCCAGGCTACGAGCAGTACTTC
TRBJ2-1 | TRBV19 | 15 | - | - | CASSVGSIGGNEQFF | TGTGCCAGTAGTGTCGGGTCTATAGGTGGTAATGAGCAGTTCTTC
TRBJ2-2 | TRBV30 | 13 | - | - | CAFAGQSTGELFF | TGTGCCTTCGCGGGACAGAGCACCGGGGAGCTGTTTTTT
TRBJ2-5 | TRBV5-1 | 16 | TRBD2 | - | CASSFQGSGSHETQYF | TGCGCCAGCAGCTTCCAGGGTAGCGGGAGTCATGAGACCCAGTACTTC
TRBJ2-2 | TRBV11-3 | 15 | TRBD1 | - | CASSLRTGNTGELFF | TGTGCCAGCAGCCTCAGGACAGGGAACACCGGGGAGCTGTTTTTT
TRBJ1-1 | TRBV18 | 12 | - | - | CASSAGNTEAFF | TGTGCCAGCTCAGCCGGGAACACTGAAGCTTTCTTT
TRBJ2-1 | TRBV15 | 15 | TRBD2 | - | CATSMGTRGSNEQFF | TGTGCCACCAGCATGGGGACTAGGGGGTCCAATGAGCAGTTCTTC
TRBJ2-7 | TRBV20-1 | 11 | - | - | CSATLGNEQYF | TGCAGTGCTACCCTCGGGAACGAGCAGTACTTC
TRBJ2-2 | TRBV4-2 | 18 | TRBD1 | - | CASSQPRPGQGSTGELFF | TGTGCCAGCAGCCAACCCCGTCCGGGACAGGGATCCACCGGGGAGCTGTTTTTT
TRBJ2-5 | TRBV9 | 13 | - | - | CASSPVSQETQYF | TGTGCCAGCAGCCCAGTTTCCCAAGAGACCCAGTACTTC
TRBJ1-3 | TRBV4-1 | 17 | TRBD1 | - | CASSPPRDSGSGNTIYF | TGCGCCAGCAGCCCCCCCCGGGACAGCGGCTCTGGAAACACCATATATTTT
TRBJ1-2 | TRBV9 | 15 | - | once | CASSSRPLGDYGYTF | TGTGCCAGCAGCTCCCGGCCCTTGGGAGACTATGGCTACACCTTC
TRBJ1-2 | TRBV28 | 13 | - | once | CASSLVEDYGYTF | TGTGCCAGCAGTTTAGTAGAAGACTATGGCTACACCTTC
TRBJ1-2 | TRBV19 | 15 | TRBD1 | - | CASTPGDRTNYGYTF | TGTGCCAGTACCCCGGGGGACAGAACTAACTATGGCTACACCTTC
TRBJ1-2 | TRBV4-3 | 15 | - | - | CASSQTWGGAVGYTF | TGCGCCAGCAGCCAGACCTGGGGGGGGGCGGTCGGCTACACCTTC
TRBJ1-4 | TRBV5-8 | 13 | - | - | CASSSGRNEKLFF | TGTGCCAGCAGCTCAGGCAGAAATGAAAAACTGTTTTTT
TRBJ2-5 | TRBV5-6 | 15 | TRBD1 | - | CASSLTGLHQETQYF | TGTGCCAGCAGCCTGACAGGGCTGCACCAAGAGACCCAGTACTTC
TRBJ1-2 | TRBV7-2 | 14 | TRBD1 | - | CASSSRDSSHGYTF | TGTGCCAGCAGCTCCCGGGACAGCTCCCATGGCTACACCTTC
TRBJ1-1 | TRBV5-1 | 14 | - | - | CASSSGAMNTEAFF | TGCGCCAGCAGCTCGGGAGCGATGAACACTGAAGCTTTCTTT
TRBJ2-1 | TRBV29-1 | 15 | TRBD2 | - | CSVEGAGGPLNEQFF | TGCAGCGTTGAAGGAGCGGGAGGGCCTCTCAATGAGCAGTTCTTC
TRBJ1-4 | TRBV5-1 | 17 | TRBD1 | few | CASSAGQGAYSNEKLFF | TGCGCCAGCAGCGCAGGACAGGGGGCTTATTCTAATGAAAAACTGTTTTTT
TRBJ2-2 | TRBV30 | 16 | TRBD1 | - | CAWSRAGTGVTGELFF | TGTGCCTGGAGTCGGGCCGGGACAGGGGTCACCGGGGAGCTGTTTTTT
TRBJ1-1 | TRBV6-5 | 15 | TRBD1 | - | CASSYEGRGHTEAFF | TGTGCCAGCAGTTACGAAGGCAGGGGGCACACTGAAGCTTTCTTT
TRBJ2-5 | TRBV29-1 | 14 | TRBD1 | - | CSVSTGGRWETQYF | TGCAGCGTCTCGACAGGGGGTCGCTGGGAGACCCAGTACTTC
TRBJ2-6 | TRBV14 | 19 | TRBD2 | - | CASSQLAGEVGAGANVLTF | TGTGCCAGCAGCCAACTAGCGGGAGAAGTTGGGGCTGGGGCCAACGTCCTGACTTTC
TRBJ2-7 | TRBV13 | 14 | TRBD2 | - | CASRRAGLQIEQYF | TGTGCCAGCCGCCGAGCGGGACTTCAAATCGAGCAGTACTTC
TRBJ1-1 | TRBV5-4 | 14 | - | - | CASRRGIVGTEAFF | TGTGCCAGCAGAAGAGGGATAGTCGGCACTGAAGCTTTCTTT
TRBJ2-7 | TRBV4-2 | 17 | TRBD2 | - | CASSPGLAGREAGEQYF | TGTGCCAGCAGCCCCGGCCTTGCTGGGCGGGAGGCGGGTGAGCAGTACTTC
TRBJ2-3 | TRBV2 | 16 | TRBD2 | - | CASSELAGASTDTQYF | TGTGCCAGCAGCGAACTAGCGGGGGCTAGCACAGATACGCAGTATTTT
TRBJ2-7 | TRBV7-2 | 14 | - | - | CASSLTQTTYEQYF | TGTGCCAGCAGCTTAACACAGACTACCTACGAGCAGTACTTC